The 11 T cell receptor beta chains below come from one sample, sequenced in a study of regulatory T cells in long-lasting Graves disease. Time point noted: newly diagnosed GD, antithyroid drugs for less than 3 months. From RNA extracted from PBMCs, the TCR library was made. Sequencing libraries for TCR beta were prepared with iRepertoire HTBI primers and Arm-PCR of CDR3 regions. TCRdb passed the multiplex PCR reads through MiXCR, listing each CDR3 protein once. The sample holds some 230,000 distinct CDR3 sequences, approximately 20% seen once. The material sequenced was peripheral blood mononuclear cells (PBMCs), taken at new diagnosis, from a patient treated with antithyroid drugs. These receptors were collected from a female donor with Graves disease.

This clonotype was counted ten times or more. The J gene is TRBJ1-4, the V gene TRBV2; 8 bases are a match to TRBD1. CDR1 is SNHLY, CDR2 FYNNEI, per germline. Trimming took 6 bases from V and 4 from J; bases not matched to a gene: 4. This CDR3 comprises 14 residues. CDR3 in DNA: TGTGCCAGCAGAGTCAGGGGGCTTAATGAAAAACTGTTTTTT. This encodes CASRVRGLNEKLFF. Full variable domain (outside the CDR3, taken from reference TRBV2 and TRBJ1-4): EPEVTQTPSHQVTQMGQEVILRCVPISNHLYFYWYRQILGQKVEFLVSFYNNEISEKSEIFDDQFSVERPDGSNFTLKIRSTKLEDSAMYFCASRVRGLNEKLFFGSGTQLSVL.

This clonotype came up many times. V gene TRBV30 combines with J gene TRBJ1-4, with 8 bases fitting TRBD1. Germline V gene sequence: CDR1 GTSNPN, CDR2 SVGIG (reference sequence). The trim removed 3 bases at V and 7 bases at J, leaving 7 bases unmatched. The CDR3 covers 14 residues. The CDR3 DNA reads TGTGCCTGGAGACCCCAGGGGGCACTTGAAAAACTGTTTTTT. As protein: CAWRPQGALEKLFF.

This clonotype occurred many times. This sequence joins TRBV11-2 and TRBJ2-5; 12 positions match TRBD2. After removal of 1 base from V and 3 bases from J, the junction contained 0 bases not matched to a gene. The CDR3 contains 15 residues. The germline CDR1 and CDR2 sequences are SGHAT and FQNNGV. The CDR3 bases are TGTGCCAGCAGCTTAGGACTAGCGGGAGAAGAGACCCAGTACTTC. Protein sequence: CASSLGLAGEETQYF.

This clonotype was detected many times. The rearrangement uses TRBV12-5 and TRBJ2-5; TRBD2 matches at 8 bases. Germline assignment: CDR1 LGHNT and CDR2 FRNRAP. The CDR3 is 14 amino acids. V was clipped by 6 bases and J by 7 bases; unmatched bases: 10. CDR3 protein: CASGHSGRVGTQYF. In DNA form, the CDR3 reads TGTGCTAGTGGCCACTCCGGGAGGGTAGGGACCCAGTACTTC.

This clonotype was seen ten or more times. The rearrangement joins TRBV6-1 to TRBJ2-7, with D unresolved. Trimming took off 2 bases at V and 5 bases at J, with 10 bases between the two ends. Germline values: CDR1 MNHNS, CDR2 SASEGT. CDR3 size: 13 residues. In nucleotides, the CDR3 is TGTGCCAGCAGTGAACGTAGGCCCAACGAGCAGTACTTC. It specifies CASSERRPNEQYF.

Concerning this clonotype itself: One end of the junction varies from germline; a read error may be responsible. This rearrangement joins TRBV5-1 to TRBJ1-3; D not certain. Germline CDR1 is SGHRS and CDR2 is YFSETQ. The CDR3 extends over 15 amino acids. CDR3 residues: CASSRGAYSGNTIYF. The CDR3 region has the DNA TGTGCCAGCAGCCGGGGAGCTTACTCTGGAAACACCATATATTTT.

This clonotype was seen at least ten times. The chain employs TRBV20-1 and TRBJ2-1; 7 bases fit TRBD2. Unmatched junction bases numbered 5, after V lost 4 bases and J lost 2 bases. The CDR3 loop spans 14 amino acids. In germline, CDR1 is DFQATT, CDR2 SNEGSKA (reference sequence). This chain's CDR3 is CSAKTGGAYNEQFF. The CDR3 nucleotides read TGCAGTGCTAAGACGGGAGGCGCCTACAATGAGCAGTTCTTC.

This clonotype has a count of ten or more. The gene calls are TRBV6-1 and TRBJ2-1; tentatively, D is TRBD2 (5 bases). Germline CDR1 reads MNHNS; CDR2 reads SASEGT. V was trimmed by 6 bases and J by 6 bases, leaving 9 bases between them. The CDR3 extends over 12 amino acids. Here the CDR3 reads CASRESGNEQFF. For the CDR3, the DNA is TGTGCCAGCAGGGAGAGCGGCAATGAGCAGTTCTTC.

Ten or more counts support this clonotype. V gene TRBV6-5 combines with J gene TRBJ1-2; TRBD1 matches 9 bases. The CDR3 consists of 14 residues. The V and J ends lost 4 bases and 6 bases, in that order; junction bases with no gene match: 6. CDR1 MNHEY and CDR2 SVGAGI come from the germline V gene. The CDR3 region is CASSSWDRENGYTF. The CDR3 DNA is TGTGCCAGCAGTTCCTGGGACAGGGAGAATGGCTACACCTTC.

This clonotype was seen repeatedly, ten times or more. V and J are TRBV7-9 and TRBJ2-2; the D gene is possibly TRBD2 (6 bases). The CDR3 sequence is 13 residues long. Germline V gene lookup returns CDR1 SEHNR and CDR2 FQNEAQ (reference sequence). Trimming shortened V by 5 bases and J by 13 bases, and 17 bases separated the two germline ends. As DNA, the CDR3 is TGTGCCAGCAGCGTCGGGACTGCTATTTGGCTGTTTTTT. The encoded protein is CASSVGTAIWLFF.

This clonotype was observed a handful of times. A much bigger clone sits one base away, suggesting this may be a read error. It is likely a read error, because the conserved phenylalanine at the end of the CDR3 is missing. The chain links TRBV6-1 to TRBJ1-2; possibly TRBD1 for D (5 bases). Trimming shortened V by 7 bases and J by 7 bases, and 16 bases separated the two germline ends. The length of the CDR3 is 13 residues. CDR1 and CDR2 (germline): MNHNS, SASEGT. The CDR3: CASMDTRIRGYTL. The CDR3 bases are TGTGCCAGCATGGACACGAGGATCCGTGGCTACACCCTC.